The 2 T cell receptor beta chains below all came from one sample that was sequenced in a study of spatial heterogeneity in lung cancer. One entry per CDR3 protein, called by TCRdb with MiXCR from the 5' RACE reads. This table has more than 5,500 distinct CDR3 sequences, approximately 6.8% appearing once. Time point specified: sample taken at primary tumor resection. From tumor, nontumor lung or frozen PBMC, whole RNA was taken unsorted for sequencing. The sample in question was PBMCs, obtained at surgery. Receptors were obtained from a male donor with early-stage non-small cell lung cancer.

A word on this clonotype: This beta chain was picked up by a library intended for alpha chains and is off target, so its count carries little meaning. The chain uses TRBV20-1 and TRBJ1-6; D remains unclear. CDR1 is DFQATT and CDR2 is SNEGSKA in the germline V gene (reference sequence). V shed 0 bases and J shed 9 bases, with 9 bases lying between them. The CDR3 extends over 13 amino acids. The DNA of the CDR3 is TGCAGTGCTAGAGATTCGGGGAGTTCACCCCTCCACTTT. Translating it yields CSARDSGSSPLHF.

Many counts were recorded for this clonotype. Since the library was made to target alpha chains, this beta chain is a stray read and its abundance is not meaningful. The chain combines TRBV24-1 with TRBJ2-5; weak D call: TRBD2 (5 bases). Trimming stripped 8 bases from V and 0 bases from J, with 12 bases between. CDR1 is KGHDR, CDR2 SFDVKD, per germline. The CDR3 runs 14 residues. The CDR3 DNA follows: TGTGCCACCACACCAGCGAGGGACCAAGAGACCCAGTACTTC. Translation: CATTPARDQETQYF.